This TCR beta chain originates from a study of T cell responses to AZD1222 COVID-19 vaccine (dated by TCRdb to the early 2020s). Some background on the complete study: A total of 233 trial participants underwent TCR sequencing, of whom 207 had received two doses of AZD1222 and about 25 had received two doses of the MenACWY control vaccine. Trial participants were enrolled by age into 18-55, 56-69 and 70-plus year subgroups, with around 140, 26 and 57 TCR-sequenced participants respectively.

The paper's findings and limits, for the study overall: The 56-69-year group was small, and its depth increase did not reach significance, likely because of low power. Because no samples from the day 14 peak response were available, repertoires could be characterized only after the peak T cell response. Conclusions about previously exposed vaccinees are limited, since just five to seven AZD1222 recipients were seropositive for SARS-CoV-2 at baseline. Spike-specific TCR breadth and depth rose significantly after two AZD1222 doses compared with day 0 and with MenACWY recipients. Participants were mostly white British and included more females than males, and it was suggested by the authors that clonal diversity may have been underestimated. Nearly half of unique spike-specific TCRs reportedly recognized epitopes outside regions mutated in the B.1.351 and B.1.1.7 variants. Vaccine-associated CD4 TCRs spanned the whole spike protein, with dominant responses in regions 160-218 and 743-854.

To note about this clone: Its antigen is unknown. Base quality data are lacking; no much larger clone is found one base away.

The CDR3 regions of human TCRbeta chains were analyzed by immunosequencing. As for how the authors treated the data: TCRs in the repertoires were compared against a reference library of SARS-CoV-2-specific TCRs that had been generated with the MIRA antigen-specificity platform. Breadth was defined as the fraction of unique TCRs that were SARS-CoV-2-associated. Depth was defined as the fraction of total T cells that were SARS-CoV-2-associated. Using the MIRA data, each spike-specific TCR was mapped to the spike region that the TCR reacts to and placed in a CD4 or CD8 class. Log10-transformed breadth and depth values were compared by one-way ANOVA with Sidak's multiple comparisons tests. In TCRdb, the immuneACCESS table is reduced to in-frame sequences with V and J assigned. These tables do not hold every clone; where another copy was compared, an unresolved V gene accounts for under half, and the others remain unexplained. The D gene and trimming were derived from the DNA, and the V and J assignments and clone size from that table. The sample table lists about 180,000 clones, 85% to 95% of them with a count of one. 1.5% to 2% of the sample is taken by the ten largest.

The sample's time point label, in plain terms: about 28 days (+/-7) after the second vaccine dose. AZD1222 recipients whose second dose came at about 4 weeks and those whose second dose came at about 12 weeks were combined into one group, since spike-specific TCR depth and breadth did not differ between the two schedules. Samples from vaccinated people were obtained from the UK trials COV001 and COV002, which included a single-blind randomized controlled phase 2/3 trial of AZD1222 (ChAdOx1 nCoV-19) in healthy adults. Trial participant PBMC samples were collected at day 0 and day 28 after the second dose for TCRbeta chain sequencing. The starting material was peripheral blood, obtained 28 days after the second AZD1222 dose. This sequence originates from an adult who received the AZD1222 COVID-19 vaccine.

The nucleotide sequence is given as TGTGCCAGTAGTATAGCCGCCGGGACAGGGATCTACGAGCAGTACTTC. The resulting protein is CASSIAAGTGIYEQYF. The chain couples TRBV19 to TRBJ2-7; a stretch of 9 junction bases matches TRBD1. From the germline V gene (reference sequence), CDR1 is LNHDA and CDR2 is SQIVND. From cysteine to phenylalanine, the CDR3 is 16 amino acids long. CDR3 DNA is the only sequence kept; it has 48 bases, read in frame from the first base. V is trimmed back by 1 base and J by 3 bases, and the junction contains 7 bases that no gene match accounts for. Reference TRBV19 and TRBJ2-7 genes cover what lies past the CDR3, so the full variable domain is DGGITQSPKYLFRKEGQNVTLSCEQNLNHDAMYWYRQDPGQGLRLIYYSQIVNDFQKGDIAEGYSVSREKKESFPLTVTSAQKNPTAFYLCASSIAAGTGIYEQYFGPGTRLTVT.